This TCR beta chain came from a study of blood T cell repertoires in COVID-19. Germline CDR1 reads GTSNPN; CDR2 reads SVGIG (reference sequence). Germline trimming cut 8 bases from V and 6 bases from J; bases unmatched to any gene: 9. The CDR3 is 14 residues long. Under the authors' procedure: Using reference gene primer amplification, nucleated cell counts were estimated. Clones were read by immunoSEQ multiplex PCR, and TCRdb kept only the in-frame ones, dropping some. The V and J calls and clone size are taken from that table; D and trimming were inferred from the DNA. The sample shows approximately 150,000 clones, around 84% of them seen only once.

The J gene is TRBJ1-4, the V gene TRBV30; TRBD1 matches 10 bases. Input material: peripheral blood. The receptor was derived from a woman in her fifties or sixties with acute or convalescent COVID-19. CDR3 sequence reads: CAVSWDRGYEKLFF. DNA for the CDR3: TGTGCCGTCTCCTGGGACAGGGGTTATGAAAAACTGTTTTTT.